The rows below give T cell receptor beta chains drawn from one sample of a study of T cells in Graves' hyperthyroidism and ophthalmopathy. TCRdb processed the multiplex PCR reads anew with MiXCR; each CDR3 protein has one entry. The sample includes 540,000 or so distinct CDR3 sequences, roughly 14% seen only once; the top ten take roughly 6.6%. The specimen sequenced was blood. These receptors all come from a woman aged 25 to 39 with Graves' hyperthyroidism. Both conserved end residues are part of each CDR3. Fields, in order: V gene, CDR3 protein.

>TRBV10-1
CASRSVGLDFFEQYF
>TRBV27
CASSWGWNYEQNF
>TRBV9
CASSVQSGSSYNEQFF
>TRBV20-1
CSALARTSGRGGTDTQYF
>TRBV20-1
CSAGTGHGNQPQHF
>TRBV5-1
CASSSSDSTYEQYF
>TRBV30
CAWTSSGGTDTQYF
>TRBV27
CATGTGGYMNTEAFF
>TRBV29-1
CSVEEADSSYEQYF
>TRBV30
CAWSEGGNSYEQYF
>TRBV11-2
CASSFPGDNEQFF
>TRBV11-1
CASSSVGSGSLDTQYF
>TRBV24-1
CATSDSLGAAEQFF
>TRBV7-2
CASSLAGKPYEQYF
>TRBV6-1
CASRRSMNTEAFF
>TRBV7-7
CASSKMEERTSGRSRSYEQYF
>TRBV12-3/TRBV12-4
CASIRRNEQFF
>TRBV20-1
CSASPGQLNTGELFF
>TRBV28
CASIGLAAIYEQYF
>TRBV7-9
CASSPSGEGQNIQYF
>TRBV29-1
CSGGETAGVGEQYF
>TRBV7-9
CASSLSGRTTEAFF
>TRBV2
CASSQELNSPLHF
>TRBV7-9
CAEDLTGELFF
>TRBV12-3/TRBV12-4
CASSAPAQGKDTQYF
>TRBV5-1
CASSSRLLGVETQYF
>TRBV7-2
CASSSRSGEQFF
>TRBV20-1
CSARDENRDRVEEQYF
>TRBV5-1
CASSQTQGFSDEQFF
>TRBV7-9
CASSLAIITGEVTDTQYF
>TRBV20-1
CSASSGRVGTDTQYF
>TRBV27
CASSPQELNEQYF
>TRBV12-5
CASGLGQYSNQPQHF
>TRBV5-1
CASSLDRRVSTDTQYF
>TRBV9
CASSPRLAGEFREQFF
>TRBV6-6
CASSYSRGTQETQYF
>TRBV20-1
CSARAQQNTEAFF
>TRBV5-1
CASSYAAGLVTSDTQYF
>TRBV18
CASSYSSYEQFF
>TRBV3-1
CASSQEGVFYEQYF
>TRBV7-2
CASSLFGKEQYF
>TRBV7-3
CASSLLVPGAGDTQYF
>TRBV6-1
CASRKGLAGEIRSTDTQYF
>TRBV28
CASSPADTDTQYF
>TRBV28
CVSSRYEQYF
>TRBV20-1
CSARVRTVDYEQYF
>TRBV7-2
CASSLADAAGGPYNEQFF